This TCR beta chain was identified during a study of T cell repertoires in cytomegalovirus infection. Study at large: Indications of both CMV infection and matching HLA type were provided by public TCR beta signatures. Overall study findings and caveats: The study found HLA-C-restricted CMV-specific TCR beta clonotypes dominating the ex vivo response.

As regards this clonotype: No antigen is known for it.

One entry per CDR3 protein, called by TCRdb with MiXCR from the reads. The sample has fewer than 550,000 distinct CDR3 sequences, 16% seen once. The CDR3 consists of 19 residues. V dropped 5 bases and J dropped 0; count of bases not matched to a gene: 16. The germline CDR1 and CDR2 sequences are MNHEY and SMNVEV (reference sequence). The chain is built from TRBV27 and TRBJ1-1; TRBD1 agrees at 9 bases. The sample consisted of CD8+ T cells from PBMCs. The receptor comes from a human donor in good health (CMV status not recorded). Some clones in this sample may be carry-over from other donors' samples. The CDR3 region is CASSSGRHRGQVMNTEAFF. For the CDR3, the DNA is TGTGCCAGCAGTAGTGGCCGCCACAGGGGGCAGGTTATGAACACTGAAGCTTTCTTT.